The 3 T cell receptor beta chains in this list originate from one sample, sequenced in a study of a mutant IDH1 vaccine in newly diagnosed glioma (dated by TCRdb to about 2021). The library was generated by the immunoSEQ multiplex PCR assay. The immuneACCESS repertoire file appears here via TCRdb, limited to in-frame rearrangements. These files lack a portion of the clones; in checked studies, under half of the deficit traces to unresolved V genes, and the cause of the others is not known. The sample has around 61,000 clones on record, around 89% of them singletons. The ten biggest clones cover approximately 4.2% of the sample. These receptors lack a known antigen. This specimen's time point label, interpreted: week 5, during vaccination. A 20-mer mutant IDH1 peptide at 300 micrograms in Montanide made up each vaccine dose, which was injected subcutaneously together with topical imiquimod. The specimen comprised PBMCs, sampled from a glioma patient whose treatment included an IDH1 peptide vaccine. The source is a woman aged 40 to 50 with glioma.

The CDR3 sequence is CASSDLPAAGNNEQFF. In DNA form, the CDR3 reads TGTGCCAGCAGTGACCTTCCGGCCGCCGGGAACAATGAGCAGTTCTTC. The chain has TRBV6-1 and TRBJ2-1; possibly TRBD2 for D (5 bases). The CDR3 consists of 16 residues. CDR1 MNHNS and CDR2 SASEGT come from the germline V gene. V was pared by 3 bases and J by 5 bases, with 17 bases between.

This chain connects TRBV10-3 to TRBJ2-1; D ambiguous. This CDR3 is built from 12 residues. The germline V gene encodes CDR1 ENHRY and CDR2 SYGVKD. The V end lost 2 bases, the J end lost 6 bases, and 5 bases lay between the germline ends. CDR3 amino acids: CAISEATNEQFF. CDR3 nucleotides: TGTGCCATCAGTGAGGCTACCAATGAGCAGTTCTTC.

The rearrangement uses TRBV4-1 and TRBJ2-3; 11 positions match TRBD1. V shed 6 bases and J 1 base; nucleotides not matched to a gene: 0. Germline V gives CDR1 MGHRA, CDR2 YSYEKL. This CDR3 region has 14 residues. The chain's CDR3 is CASRDRGRTDTQYF. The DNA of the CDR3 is TGCGCCAGCAGGGACAGGGGGCGCACAGATACGCAGTATTTT.